This TCR beta chain was captured in a study of T cell responses to AZD1222 COVID-19 vaccine. Profiled with immunoSEQ multiplex PCR; TCRdb holds only in-frame clones, not every one. The sample holds approximately 150,000 clones, under 95% seen once. This CDR3 region has 14 residues. Germline V lookup: CDR1 SGHDN, CDR2 FVKESK. The V and J ends lost 4 bases and 4 bases, in that order; junction bases with no gene match: 6. The rearrangement uses TRBV14 and TRBJ1-2, with TRBD1 matching over 7 bases. The specimen was peripheral blood, collected on day 0 of AZD1222 vaccination. This TCR derives from an adult in good health. As DNA, the CDR3 is TGTGCCAGCAGCCCAGGGGGGACGATCTATGGCTACACCTTC. Its protein product is CASSPGGTIYGYTF.